This T cell receptor beta chain derives from a study of chemoradiotherapy in HPV16-positive cancers. Study-wide points: Candidate HPV-specific clones and E7-related TCR motifs grew in tumor during treatment.

A note on this clone: No antigen is known for it.

Sequencing used immunoSEQ multiplex PCR; TCRdb keeps in-frame clones, though not all of them. The sample has fewer than 8,500 clones, roughly nine tenths seen once. CDR1 is LNHDA and CDR2 is SQIVND in the germline V gene (reference sequence). The CDR3 has 15 residues. J gave up 5 bases and V 1 base, and 5 bases lay outside the gene matches. The rearrangement uses TRBV19 and TRBJ1-2, with 9 positions matching TRBD1. This clonotype was obtained from a human donor with HPV-associated anogenital cancer. The source material was tumor tissue, sampled from a patient who underwent chemoradiotherapy. CDR3 residues: CASSIGTGEVYGYTF. CDR3 DNA: TGTGCCAGTAGTATAGGGACAGGGGAGGTATATGGCTACACCTTC.